By its share, the clone carrying this T cell receptor (beta chain) is medium-sized. Documented time point: sample taken at primary tumor resection. The sample is drawn from a study of spatial heterogeneity in lung cancer. Study-wide background: A consistent excess of beta-chain over alpha-chain sequences was detected.

V lost 8 bases and J 2 bases, leaving 16 bases between the germline ends. Germline V lookup: CDR1 MNHEY, CDR2 SMNVEV (reference sequence). The length of the CDR3 is 14 residues. Each CDR3 protein is one row after TCRdb ran MiXCR on the 5' RACE reads. Among under 2,000 distinct CDR3 sequences listed, over 9.5% were seen once. The V call is TRBV27, the J call TRBJ2-7; the D is unclear. Source: normal lung tissue next to the tumor, taken at surgery. The clonotype comes from a female donor with early-stage non-small cell lung cancer. CDR3 sequence: CASSTNPVPYEQYF. CDR3 in DNA: TGTGCCAGCTCCACTAATCCCGTCCCCTACGAGCAGTACTTC.